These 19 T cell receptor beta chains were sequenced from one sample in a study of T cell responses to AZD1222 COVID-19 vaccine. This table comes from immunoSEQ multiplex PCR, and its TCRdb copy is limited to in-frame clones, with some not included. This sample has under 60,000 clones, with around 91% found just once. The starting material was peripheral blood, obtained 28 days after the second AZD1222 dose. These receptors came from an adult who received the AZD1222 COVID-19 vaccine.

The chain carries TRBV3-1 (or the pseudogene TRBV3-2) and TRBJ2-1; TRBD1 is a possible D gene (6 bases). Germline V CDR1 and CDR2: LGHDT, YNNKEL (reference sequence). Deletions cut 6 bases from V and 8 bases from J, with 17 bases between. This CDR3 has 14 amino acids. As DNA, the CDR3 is TGTGCCAGCAGGATTCGACTGTCAGGGGATGAGCAGTTCTTC. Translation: CASRIRLSGDEQFF.

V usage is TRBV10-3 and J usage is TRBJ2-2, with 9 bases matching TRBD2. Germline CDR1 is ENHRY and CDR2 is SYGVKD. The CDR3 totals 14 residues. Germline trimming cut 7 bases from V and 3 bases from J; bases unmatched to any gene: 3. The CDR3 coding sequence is TGTGCCATCAACGGCGGGGGGGACACCGGGGAGCTGTTTTTT. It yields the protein CAINGGGDTGELFF.

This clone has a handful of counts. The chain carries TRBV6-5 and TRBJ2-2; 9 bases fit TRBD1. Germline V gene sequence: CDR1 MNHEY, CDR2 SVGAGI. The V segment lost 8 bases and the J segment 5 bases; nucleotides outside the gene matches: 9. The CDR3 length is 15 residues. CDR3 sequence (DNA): TGTGCCAGCCGCCCTGGGGACAGGGAGACCGGGGAGCTGTTTTTT. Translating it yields CASRPGDRETGELFF.

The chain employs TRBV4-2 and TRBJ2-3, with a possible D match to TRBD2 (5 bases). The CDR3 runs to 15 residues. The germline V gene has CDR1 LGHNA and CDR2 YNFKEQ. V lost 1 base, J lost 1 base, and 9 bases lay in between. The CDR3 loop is CASSQGDGGTDTQYF. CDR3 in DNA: TGTGCCAGCAGCCAAGGCGACGGGGGCACAGATACGCAGTATTTT.

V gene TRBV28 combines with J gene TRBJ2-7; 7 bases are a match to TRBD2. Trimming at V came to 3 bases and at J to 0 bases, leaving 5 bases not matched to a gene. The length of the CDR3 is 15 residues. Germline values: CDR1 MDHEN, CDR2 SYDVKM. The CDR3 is CASSFWGRDSYEQYF. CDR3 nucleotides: TGTGCCAGCAGTTTTTGGGGGAGGGACTCCTACGAGCAGTACTTC.

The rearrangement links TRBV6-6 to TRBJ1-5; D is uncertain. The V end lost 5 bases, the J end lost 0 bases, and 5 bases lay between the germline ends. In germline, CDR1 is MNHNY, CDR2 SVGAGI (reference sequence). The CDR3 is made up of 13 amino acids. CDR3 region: CASSVNSNQPQHF. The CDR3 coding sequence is TGTGCCAGCAGTGTCAATAGCAATCAGCCCCAGCATTTT.

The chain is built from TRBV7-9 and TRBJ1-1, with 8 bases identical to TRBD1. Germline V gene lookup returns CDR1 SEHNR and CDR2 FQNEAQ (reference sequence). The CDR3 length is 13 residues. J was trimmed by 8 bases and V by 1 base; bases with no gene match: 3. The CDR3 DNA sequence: TGTGCCAGCAGCTTAGGGACAGGGACAGAAGCTTTCTTT. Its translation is CASSLGTGTEAFF. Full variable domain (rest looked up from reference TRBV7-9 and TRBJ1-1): DTGVSQNPRHKITKRGQNVTFRCDPISEHNRLYWYRQTLGQGPEFLTYFQNEAQLEKSRLLSDRFSAERPKGSFSTLEIQRTEQGDSAMYLCASSLGTGTEAFFGQGTRLTVV.

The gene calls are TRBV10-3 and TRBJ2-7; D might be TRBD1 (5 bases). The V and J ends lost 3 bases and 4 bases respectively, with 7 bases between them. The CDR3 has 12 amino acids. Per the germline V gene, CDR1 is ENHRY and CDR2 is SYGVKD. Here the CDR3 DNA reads TGTGCCATCAGTGAACAGGAGTACGAGCAGTACTTC. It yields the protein CAISEQEYEQYF.

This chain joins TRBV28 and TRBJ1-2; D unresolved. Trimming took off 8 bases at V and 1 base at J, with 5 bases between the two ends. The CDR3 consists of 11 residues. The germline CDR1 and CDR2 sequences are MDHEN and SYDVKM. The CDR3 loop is CASQYNYGYTF. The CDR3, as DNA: TGTGCCAGCCAGTATAACTATGGCTACACCTTC.

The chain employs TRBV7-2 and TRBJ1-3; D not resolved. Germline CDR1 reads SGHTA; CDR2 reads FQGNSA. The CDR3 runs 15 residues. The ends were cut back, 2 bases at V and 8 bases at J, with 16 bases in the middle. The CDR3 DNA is TGTGCCAGCAGCTTACACCCGGGAGCGGTAGACACCATATATTTT. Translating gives CASSLHPGAVDTIYF.

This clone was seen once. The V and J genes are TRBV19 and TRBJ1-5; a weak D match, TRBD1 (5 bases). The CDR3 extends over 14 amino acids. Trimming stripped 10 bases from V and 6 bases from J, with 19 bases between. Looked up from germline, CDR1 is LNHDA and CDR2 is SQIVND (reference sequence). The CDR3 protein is CATGDREERQPQHF. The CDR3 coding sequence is TGTGCCACCGGAGACAGAGAGGAGCGTCAGCCCCAGCATTTT.

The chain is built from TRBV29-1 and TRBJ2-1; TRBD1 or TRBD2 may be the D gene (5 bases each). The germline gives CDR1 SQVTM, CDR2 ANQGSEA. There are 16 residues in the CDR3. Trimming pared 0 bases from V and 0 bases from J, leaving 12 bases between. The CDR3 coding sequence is TGCAGCGTTGAAGATCGGGCAGGGAGCTCCTACAATGAGCAGTTCTTC. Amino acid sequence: CSVEDRAGSSYNEQFF.

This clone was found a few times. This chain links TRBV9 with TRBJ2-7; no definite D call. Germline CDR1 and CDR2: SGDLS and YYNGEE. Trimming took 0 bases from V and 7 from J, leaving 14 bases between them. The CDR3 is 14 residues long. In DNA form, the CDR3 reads TGTGCCAGCAGCGTAGAACCCGCTGGGATAGAGCAGTACTTC. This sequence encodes CASSVEPAGIEQYF.

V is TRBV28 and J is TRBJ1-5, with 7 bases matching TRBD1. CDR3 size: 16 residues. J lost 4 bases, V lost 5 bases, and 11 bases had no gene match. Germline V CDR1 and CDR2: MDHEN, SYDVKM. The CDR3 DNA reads TGTGCCAGCAGTACCCAAACACAGGGGAAAAATCAGCCCCAGCATTTT. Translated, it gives CASSTQTQGKNQPQHF.

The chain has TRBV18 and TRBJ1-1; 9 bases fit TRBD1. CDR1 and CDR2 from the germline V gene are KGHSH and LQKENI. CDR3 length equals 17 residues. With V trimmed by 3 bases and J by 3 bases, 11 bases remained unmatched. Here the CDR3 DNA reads TGTGCCAGCTCACCCCCGGGACAGGGTATCGGTGACACTGAAGCTTTCTTT. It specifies CASSPPGQGIGDTEAFF.

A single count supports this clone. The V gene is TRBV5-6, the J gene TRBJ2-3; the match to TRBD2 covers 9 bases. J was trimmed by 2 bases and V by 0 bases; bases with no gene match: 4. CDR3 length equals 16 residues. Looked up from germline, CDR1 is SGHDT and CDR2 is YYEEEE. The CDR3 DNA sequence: TGTGCCAGCAGCTTGGTGACTAGCGGCTACACAGATACGCAGTATTTT. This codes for CASSLVTSGYTDTQYF.

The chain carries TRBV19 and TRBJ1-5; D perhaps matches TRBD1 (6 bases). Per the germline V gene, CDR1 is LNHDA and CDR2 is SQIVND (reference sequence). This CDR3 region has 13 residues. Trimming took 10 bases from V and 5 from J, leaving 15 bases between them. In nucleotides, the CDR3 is TGTGCCACTAAAGGGACAAACTATCAGCCCCAGCATTTT. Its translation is CATKGTNYQPQHF.

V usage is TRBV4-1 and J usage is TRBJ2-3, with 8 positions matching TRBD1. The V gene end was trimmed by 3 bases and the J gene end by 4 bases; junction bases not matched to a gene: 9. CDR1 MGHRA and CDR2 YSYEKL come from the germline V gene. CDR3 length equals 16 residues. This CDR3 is CASSQPGQVSADTQYF. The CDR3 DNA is TGCGCCAGCAGCCAGCCGGGACAGGTTTCAGCAGATACGCAGTATTTT.

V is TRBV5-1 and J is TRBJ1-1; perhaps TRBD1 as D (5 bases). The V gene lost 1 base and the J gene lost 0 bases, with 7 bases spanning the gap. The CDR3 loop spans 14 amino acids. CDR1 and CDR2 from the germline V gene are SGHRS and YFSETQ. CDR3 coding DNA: TGCGCCAGCAGCTTGCCAGGGTTGAACACTGAAGCTTTCTTT. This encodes CASSLPGLNTEAFF. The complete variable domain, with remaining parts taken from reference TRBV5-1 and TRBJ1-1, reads KAGVTQTPRYLIKTRGQQVTLSCSPISGHRSVSWYQQTPGQGLQFLFEYFSETQRNKGNFPGRFSGRQFSNSRSEMNVSTLELGDSALYLCASSLPGLNTEAFFGQGTRLTVV.